The clone carrying this T cell receptor beta chain was seen a handful of times. These data come from a study of T cell repertoires in cytomegalovirus infection. Using its own MiXCR run on the reads, TCRdb lists one record per CDR3 protein. Of roughly 200,000 distinct CDR3 sequences in the sample, more than 9% were seen once. The CDR3 sequence is 12 residues long. V lost 6 bases and J lost 10; bases outside the gene matches: 8. The sequenced sample consisted of PBMCs. The chain recombines TRBV12-3 or TRBV12-4 with TRBJ1-2, with 7 bases fitting TRBD1. The TCR sequence derives from a human donor in good health (CMV status not recorded). Some clones in this sample may be carry-over from other donors' samples. The CDR3 DNA reads TGTGCCAGCAGCAGGGGGAGTTTGGACTACACCTTC. Its protein product is CASSRGSLDYTF.